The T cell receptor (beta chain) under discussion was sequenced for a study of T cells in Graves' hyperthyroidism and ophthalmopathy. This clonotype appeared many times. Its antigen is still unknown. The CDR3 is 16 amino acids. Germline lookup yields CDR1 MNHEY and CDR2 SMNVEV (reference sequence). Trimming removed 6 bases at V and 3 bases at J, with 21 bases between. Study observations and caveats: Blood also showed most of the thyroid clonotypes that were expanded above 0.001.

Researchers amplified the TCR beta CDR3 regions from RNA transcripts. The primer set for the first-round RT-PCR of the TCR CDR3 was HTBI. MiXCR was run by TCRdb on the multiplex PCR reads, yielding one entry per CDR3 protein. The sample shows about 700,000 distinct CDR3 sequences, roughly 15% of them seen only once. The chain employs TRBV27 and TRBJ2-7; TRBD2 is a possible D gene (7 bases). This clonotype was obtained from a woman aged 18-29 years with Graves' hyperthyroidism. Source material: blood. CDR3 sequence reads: CASSTRGGGAYYEQYF. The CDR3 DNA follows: TGTGCCAGCAGCACGCGCGGAGGGGGGGCCTACTACGAGCAGTACTTC.